The TCR beta chain described here comes from a study of regulatory T cells in long-lasting Graves disease. Study-level points and caveats: Whereas more than 950 public clonotypes were shared by new patients, persistent patients shared more, at a few thousand. Accuracy may have suffered from the small sample size.

Only a few counts were recorded for this clonotype. What it binds is not known. The CDR3 contains 16 residues. J was trimmed by 2 bases and V by 0 bases; bases with no gene match: 3. Germline loops: CDR1 SGDLS, CDR2 YYNGEE. Time point noted: persistent/refractory GD, antithyroid drugs over 5 years with positive TRAb. Preparation of the TCR library used RNA extracted from PBMCs. Arm-PCR of CDR3 regions and iRepertoire HTBI primers were the basis on which TCR beta libraries were built. TCRdb processed the multiplex PCR reads anew with MiXCR; each CDR3 protein has one entry. Here the sample spans around 460,000 distinct CDR3 sequences, less than 25% being singletons.

The sequencing here drew on peripheral blood mononuclear cells (PBMCs), taken when the disease was refractory, from a patient treated with antithyroid drugs. V gene TRBV9 combines with J gene TRBJ2-1; 9 positions match TRBD2. The TCR comes from a female donor with Graves disease. The CDR3 bases are TGTGCCAGCAGCGTAGAGGTAGCGGGGGCCTACAATGAGCAGTTCTTC. Amino acid sequence: CASSVEVAGAYNEQFF.